This entry concerns a single TCR beta chain. Its antigen is as yet unknown. Germline values: CDR1 SGHNT, CDR2 YYREEE (reference sequence). The CDR3 is 15 residues long. The junction had 10 bases not matched to a gene; V was cut back by 4 bases and J by 8 bases. This entry belongs to a study of beta chain features in type 1 diabetes. TCRB transcripts that were expressed got sequenced, as all of the isolated RNA had been reverse transcribed. TCRdb's table, derived via immunoSEQ multiplex PCR, lists solely in-frame clones and lacks some. The data show 250,000 to 350,000 clones, about 10% seen once. Notes on the study in general: cDNA-based sequencing might over-represent cells highly expressing TCR.

The V and J genes are TRBV5-4 and TRBJ1-4, with 8 bases identical to TRBD1. The sequence was collected from a woman in her 30s in good health. The sequencing input was naive CD4+ T cells from blood. Here the CDR3 reads CASSTMTGENEKLFF. The CDR3 DNA sequence: TGTGCCAGCAGCACGATGACAGGGGAGAACGAAAAACTGTTTTTT.